A selection of T cell receptor beta chains follows, all from one sample in a study of early T cells in non-severe SARS-CoV-2 infection. In TCRdb, the 5' RACE reads were re-called with MiXCR into one record per CDR3 protein. This repertoire shows tens of thousands of distinct CDR3 sequences, approximately 12% found once; its top ten account for 4% to 5%. Sample: whole blood. These TCRs come from an adult who was a healthcare worker with PCR-confirmed SARS-CoV-2 infection or an uninfected control (not recorded which). The CDR3 runs from the conserved cysteine through the conserved F or W. A D gene is named only where the DNA matches it firmly. Clone size is not always given. Where it is, it says once, few, many or a class for expanded clones.

v_call,d_call,clone_size,j_call,cdr3_nt,cdr3_aa
TRBV12-3/TRBV12-4,.,few,TRBJ2-5,TGTGCCAGCAGTTTAGCGCAATCGGGGGGCAAAGAGACCCAGTACTTC,CASSLAQSGGKETQYF
TRBV9,.,many,TRBJ2-1,TGTGCCAGCAGCGCCTCCCATTCACCCAGCTCCTACAATGAGCAGTTCTTC,CASSASHSPSSYNEQFF
TRBV12-5,.,.,TRBJ2-3,TGTGCTAGCCAAAAAGGGACCGTCACAGATACGCAGTATTTT,CASQKGTVTDTQYF
TRBV7-6,.,.,TRBJ1-1,TGTGCCAGCAGCCGCGATATGAACACTGAAGCTTTCTTT,CASSRDMNTEAFF
TRBV5-4,TRBD2,many,TRBJ2-1,TGTGCCAGCAGCCCGGGCGGTAGCGGGAGGGCCCATGAGCAGTTCTTC,CASSPGGSGRAHEQFF
TRBV27,TRBD2,.,TRBJ2-1,TGTGCCAGCAGTTTCCCCACTAGCGGGGGCGATGAGCAGTTCTTC,CASSFPTSGGDEQFF
TRBV5-1,TRBD2,.,TRBJ2-2,TGCGCCAGCAGCTTCCTCCCACTGGGACTAGCGGGAGGCACCGGGGAGCTGTTTTTT,CASSFLPLGLAGGTGELFF
TRBV24-1,.,many,TRBJ2-7,TGTGCCACCCCGAAGGAGCAGTACTTC,CATPKEQYF
TRBV3-1,.,.,TRBJ1-3,TGTGCCAGCAGCCAAGGAAACACCATATATTTT,CASSQGNTIYF
TRBV24-1,.,few,TRBJ2-3,TGTGCCACCAGTGACACTTACCCAGATACGCAGTATTTT,CATSDTYPDTQYF
TRBV20-1,.,few,TRBJ2-7,TGCAGTGCTAGAGGGGGGTTCGGATACGAGCAGTACTTC,CSARGGFGYEQYF
TRBV7-3,TRBD1,many,TRBJ2-1,TGTGCCAGCAGCTCGGGACAGGGGAATGAGCAGTTCTTC,CASSSGQGNEQFF
TRBV11-2,TRBD2,many,TRBJ2-3,TGTGCCAGCAGCTTAGAAGCAGCGGTTGGGGGGGCAGATACGCAGTATTTT,CASSLEAAVGGADTQYF
TRBV6-6,TRBD1,few,TRBJ2-5,TGTGCCAGCGACAGGGGCCAAGAGACCCAGTACTTC,CASDRGQETQYF
TRBV20-1,.,few,TRBJ2-3,TGCAGTGCCCACCCCCGGGACATCGGGCCCGATACGCAGTATTTT,CSAHPRDIGPDTQYF
TRBV7-9,TRBD2,.,TRBJ2-3,TGTGCCAGCAGCCGGACTAGCGGGAGGGCCAAGACAGATACGCAGTATTTT,CASSRTSGRAKTDTQYF
TRBV6-6,.,.,TRBJ2-5,TGTGCCAGCAGCCCTGGCCCCAGTCAGCAGGGGACCCAGTACTTC,CASSPGPSQQGTQYF
TRBV29-1,.,many,TRBJ2-5,TGCAGCGTTGTGGGACAAGAGGGAGAGACCCAGTACTTC,CSVVGQEGETQYF
TRBV7-3,TRBD1,many,TRBJ2-1,TGTGCCAGCAGCGCGCAGGGGGTATTGGGCAATGAGCAGTTCTTC,CASSAQGVLGNEQFF
TRBV9,.,.,TRBJ2-3,TGTGCCAGCAGCGTAGTGGGAGTCATTCAGGGCCGGGGCACAGATACGCAGTATTTT,CASSVVGVIQGRGTDTQYF
TRBV29-1,.,few,TRBJ1-1,TGCAGCGTTAGTGGACAGTTGAACACTGAAGCTTTCTTT,CSVSGQLNTEAFF
TRBV28,.,many,TRBJ2-5,TGTGCCAGCAGTTCGCCGGCCCTAGAGACCCAGTACTTC,CASSSPALETQYF
TRBV5-6,TRBD1,many,TRBJ2-1,TGTGCCAGCAGCTTGTCTACGGGACAGGGTCGATGGAATGAGCAGTTCTTC,CASSLSTGQGRWNEQFF
TRBV11-2,.,.,TRBJ2-1,TGTGCCAGCAGCTTAATTGGGGTTCCGGGCTCCTACAATGAGCAGTTCTTC,CASSLIGVPGSYNEQFF
TRBV25-1,.,many,TRBJ1-2,TGTGCCAGCAGCAGCTTCTACACCTTC,CASSSFYTF
TRBV12-3/TRBV12-4,TRBD1,many,TRBJ1-4,TGTGCCAGCAGTTTTACAGGGGCCGGGTCCCCAAAACTGTTTTTT,CASSFTGAGSPKLFF
TRBV29-1,.,.,TRBJ1-2,TGCAGCGCTGCCGGAGGGTGGGACTATGGCTACACCTTC,CSAAGGWDYGYTF
TRBV11-2,TRBD2,.,TRBJ2-6,TGTGCCAGCAGCCGAAGATCTAGCGGGGTACCGTTCTCTGGGGCCAACGTCCTGACTTTC,CASSRRSSGVPFSGANVLTF
TRBV24-1,TRBD2,few,TRBJ2-7,TGTGCCACCAGTGATTTGCGGCTAGCGGGAGACTACGAGCAGTACTTC,CATSDLRLAGDYEQYF
TRBV29-1,.,.,TRBJ1-2,TGCAGCGTTGAAGTGGCCGACTATGGCTACACCTTC,CSVEVADYGYTF
TRBV4-1,.,few,TRBJ1-1,TGCGCCAGCAGCCAAGATCGGGTACCATCCGGGGGCACTGAAGCTTTCTTT,CASSQDRVPSGGTEAFF
TRBV12-3/TRBV12-4,.,many,TRBJ1-1,TGTGCCAGCAGTTTAACCCTGAACACTGAAGCTTTCTTT,CASSLTLNTEAFF
TRBV10-3,.,few,TRBJ2-4,TGTGCCATCAGTGGGGATCTGAGTAGAAACATTCAGTACTTC,CAISGDLSRNIQYF
TRBV5-1,TRBD1,few,TRBJ1-1,TGCGCCAGCAGGGTGGGACAGGGCGAGATCGTGAACACTGAAGCTTTCTTT,CASRVGQGEIVNTEAFF
TRBV27,.,few,TRBJ2-6,TGTGCCAGCAGTTTTAGGTACCCTGGGGCCAACGTCCTGACTTTC,CASSFRYPGANVLTF
TRBV12-5,.,.,TRBJ1-2,TGTGCTAGTGGTCCGGGGGGACGGAAAGGCTACACCTTC,CASGPGGRKGYTF
TRBV29-1,.,once,TRBJ1-2,TGCAGCGTTGTTTCCCCCTATGGCTACACCTTC,CSVVSPYGYTF
TRBV7-9,.,.,TRBJ2-7,TGTGACAGCAGCTTGATGGGGGCGAGGGAGCAGTACTTC,CDSSLMGAREQYF
TRBV5-1,TRBD1,many,TRBJ1-4,TGCGCCAGCAGCACACAGGGGGCTAATGAAAAACTGTTTTTT,CASSTQGANEKLFF
TRBV5-4,.,many,TRBJ2-1,TGTGCCAGTAACAGCATTGAAATACTCGGGACCTGGGGTGAGCAGTTCTTC,CASNSIEILGTWGEQFF
TRBV7-9,.,.,TRBJ1-2,TGTGCCAGCAGCTTAGCGGCGGCTAACTATGGCTACACCTTC,CASSLAAANYGYTF
TRBV18,.,many,TRBJ1-1,TGTGCCAGCTCATCAGAAGGGGGTGGTCGCACTGAAGCTTTCTTT,CASSSEGGGRTEAFF
TRBV30,.,many,TRBJ2-3,TGTGCCTGGGGGACCGAAAACACAGATACGCAGTATTTT,CAWGTENTDTQYF
TRBV30,TRBD1,many,TRBJ2-7,TGTGCCTGGAGTGTATGGACAGGGGGGTACGAGCAGTACTTC,CAWSVWTGGYEQYF
TRBV7-2,.,many,TRBJ1-1,TGTGCCAGCAGCTTAGATGGGGGCGTGGGAACTGAAGCTTTCTTT,CASSLDGGVGTEAFF